This entry is about one TCR beta chain. V shed 3 bases and J 0 bases; nucleotides not matched to a gene: 8. The CDR3 length is 16 residues. Per the germline V gene, CDR1 is LNHNV and CDR2 is YYDKDF (reference sequence). This entry belongs to a study of radiotherapy plus CTLA-4 blockade in lung cancer. Using immunoSEQ multiplex PCR, the repertoire was profiled, and TCRdb retains in-frame clones only, with some absent. The repertoire holds around 40,000 clones, around 75% seen once, with approximately 10% in the top ten. The clonotype comes from a human donor with non-small cell lung cancer who had stable disease on radiotherapy plus ipilimumab. This specimen consisted of peripheral blood, obtained from a patient treated with radiotherapy plus ipilimumab. The chain links TRBV15 to TRBJ2-7; 7 bases are a match to TRBD1. Here the CDR3 reads CATSSDRDSRSYEQYF. As DNA, the CDR3 is TGTGCCACCAGCAGTGACCGGGACAGCCGCTCCTACGAGCAGTACTTC.